This T cell receptor beta chain comes out of a study of blood T cell repertoires in COVID-19. Here immunoSEQ multiplex PCR was the method, and the copy in TCRdb shows in-frame clones only, minus some. The data hold approximately 340,000 clones, with approximately 93% observed a single time. Germline CDR1 and CDR2: SNHLY and FYNNEI. J was trimmed by 0 bases and V by 6 bases; bases with no gene match: 4. This CDR3 contains 14 residues. In terms of age and location, participants ranged from about 18 to 95 years and lived in about 25 US areas. About this clone: Other DNA variants within this sample encode the same CDR3.

This rearrangement joins TRBV2 to TRBJ1-2; 7 nucleotides agree with TRBD1. The source of this sequence is a woman aged 35 to 49 who had been exposed to COVID-19. Sequencing was done on a sample of PBMCs or T cells enriched from blood (not recorded which). CDR3 coding DNA: TGTGCCAGCAGATACAGGGGTTCTAACTATGGCTACACCTTC. As protein: CASRYRGSNYGYTF.